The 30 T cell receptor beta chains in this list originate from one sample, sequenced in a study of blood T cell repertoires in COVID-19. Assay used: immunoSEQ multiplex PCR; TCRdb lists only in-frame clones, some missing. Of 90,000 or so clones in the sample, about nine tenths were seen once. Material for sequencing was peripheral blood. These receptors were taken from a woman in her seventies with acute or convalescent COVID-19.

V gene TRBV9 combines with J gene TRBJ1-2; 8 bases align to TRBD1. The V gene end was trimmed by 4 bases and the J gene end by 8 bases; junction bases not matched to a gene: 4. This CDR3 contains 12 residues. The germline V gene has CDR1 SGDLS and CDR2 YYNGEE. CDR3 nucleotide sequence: TGTGCCAGCAGCATGGACAGGGAGGGCTACACCTTC. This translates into CASSMDREGYTF.

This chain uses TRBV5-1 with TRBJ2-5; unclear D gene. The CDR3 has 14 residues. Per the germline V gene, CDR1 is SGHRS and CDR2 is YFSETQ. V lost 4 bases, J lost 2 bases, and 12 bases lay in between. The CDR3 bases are TGCGCCAGCAGCGGGCAATTCGATCAAGAGACCCAGTACTTC. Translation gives CASSGQFDQETQYF.

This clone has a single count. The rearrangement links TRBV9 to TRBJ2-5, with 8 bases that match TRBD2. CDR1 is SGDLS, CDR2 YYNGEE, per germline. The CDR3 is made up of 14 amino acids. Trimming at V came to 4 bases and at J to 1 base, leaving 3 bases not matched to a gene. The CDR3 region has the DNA TGTGCCAGCAGCACCGGGACTAGCCAAGAGACCCAGTACTTC. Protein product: CASSTGTSQETQYF. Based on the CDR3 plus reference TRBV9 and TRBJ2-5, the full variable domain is DSGVTQTPKHLITATGQRVTLRCSPRSGDLSVYWYQQSLDQGLQFLIQYYNGEERAKGNILERFSAQQFPDLHSELNLSSLELGDSALYFCASSTGTSQETQYFGPGTRLLVL.

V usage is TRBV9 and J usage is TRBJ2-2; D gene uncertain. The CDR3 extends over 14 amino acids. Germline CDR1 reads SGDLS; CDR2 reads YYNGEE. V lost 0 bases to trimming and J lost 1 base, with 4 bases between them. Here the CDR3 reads CASSVVQNTGELFF. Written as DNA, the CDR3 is TGTGCCAGCAGCGTAGTTCAGAACACCGGGGAGCTGTTTTTT.

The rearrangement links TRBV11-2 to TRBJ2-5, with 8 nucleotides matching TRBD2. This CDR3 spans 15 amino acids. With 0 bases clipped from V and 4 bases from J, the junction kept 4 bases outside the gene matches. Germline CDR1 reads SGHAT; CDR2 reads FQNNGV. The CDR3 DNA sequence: TGTGCCAGCAGCTTAGAGGCGGGAGGAATAGAGACCCAGTACTTC. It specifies CASSLEAGGIETQYF.

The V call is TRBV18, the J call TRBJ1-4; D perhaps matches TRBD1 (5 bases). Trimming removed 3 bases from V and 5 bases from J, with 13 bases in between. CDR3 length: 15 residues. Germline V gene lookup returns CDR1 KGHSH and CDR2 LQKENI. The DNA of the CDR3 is TGTGCCAGCTCACCTTCCCACGACAGAAATGAAAAACTGTTTTTT. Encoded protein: CASSPSHDRNEKLFF. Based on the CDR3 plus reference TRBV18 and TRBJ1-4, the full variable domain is NAGVMQNPRHLVRRRGQEARLRCSPMKGHSHVYWYRQLPEEGLKFMVYLQKENIIDESGMPKERFSAEFPKEGPSILRIQQVVRGDSAAYFCASSPSHDRNEKLFFGSGTQLSVL.

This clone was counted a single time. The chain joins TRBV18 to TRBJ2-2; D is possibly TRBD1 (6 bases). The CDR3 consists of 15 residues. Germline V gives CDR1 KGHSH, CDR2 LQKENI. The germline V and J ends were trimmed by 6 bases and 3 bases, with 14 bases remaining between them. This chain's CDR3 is CASSPGETDTGELFF. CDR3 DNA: TGTGCCAGCTCCCCAGGGGAGACGGACACCGGGGAGCTGTTTTTT. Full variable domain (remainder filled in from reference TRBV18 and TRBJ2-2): NAGVMQNPRHLVRRRGQEARLRCSPMKGHSHVYWYRQLPEEGLKFMVYLQKENIIDESGMPKERFSAEFPKEGPSILRIQQVVRGDSAAYFCASSPGETDTGELFFGEGSRLTVL.

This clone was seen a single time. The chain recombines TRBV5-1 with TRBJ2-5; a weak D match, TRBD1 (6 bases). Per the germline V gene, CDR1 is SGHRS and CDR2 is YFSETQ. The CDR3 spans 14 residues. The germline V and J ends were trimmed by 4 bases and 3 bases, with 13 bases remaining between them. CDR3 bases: TGCGCCAGCAGCAAAGGACAGACGGAAGAGACCCAGTACTTC. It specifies CASSKGQTEETQYF.

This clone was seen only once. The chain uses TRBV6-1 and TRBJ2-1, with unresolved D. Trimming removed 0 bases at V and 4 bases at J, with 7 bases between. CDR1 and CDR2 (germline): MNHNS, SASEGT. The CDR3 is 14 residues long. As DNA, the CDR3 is TGTGCCAGCAGTGAAGCTGGCGGTTACAATGAGCAGTTCTTC. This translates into CASSEAGGYNEQFF.

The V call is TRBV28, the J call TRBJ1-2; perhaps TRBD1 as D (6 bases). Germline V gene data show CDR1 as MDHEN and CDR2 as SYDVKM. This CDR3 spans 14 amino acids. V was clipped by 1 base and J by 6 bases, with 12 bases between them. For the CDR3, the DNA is TGTGCCAGCAGTTTATTAGGCCAGGGGAATGGCTACACCTTC. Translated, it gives CASSLLGQGNGYTF.

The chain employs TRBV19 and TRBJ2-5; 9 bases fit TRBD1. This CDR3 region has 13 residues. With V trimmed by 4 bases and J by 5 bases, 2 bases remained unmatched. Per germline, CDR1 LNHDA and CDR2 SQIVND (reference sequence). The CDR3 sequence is CASSNRGRETQYF. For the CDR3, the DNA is TGTGCCAGTAGTAACAGGGGGCGTGAGACCCAGTACTTC. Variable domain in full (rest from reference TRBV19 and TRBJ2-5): DGGITQSPKYLFRKEGQNVTLSCEQNLNHDAMYWYRQDPGQGLRLIYYSQIVNDFQKGDIAEGYSVSREKKESFPLTVTSAQKNPTAFYLCASSNRGRETQYFGPGTRLLVL.

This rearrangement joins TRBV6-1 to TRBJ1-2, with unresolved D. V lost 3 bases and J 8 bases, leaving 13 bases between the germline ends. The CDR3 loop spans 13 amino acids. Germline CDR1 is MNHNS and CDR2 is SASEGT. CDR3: CASSEGGRVGYTF. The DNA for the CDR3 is TGTGCCAGCAGTGAGGGAGGGCGCGTGGGCTACACCTTC.

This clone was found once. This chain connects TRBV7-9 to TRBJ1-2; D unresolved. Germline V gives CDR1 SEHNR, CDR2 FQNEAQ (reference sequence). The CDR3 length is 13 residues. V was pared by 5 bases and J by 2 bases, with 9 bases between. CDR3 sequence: CASSLPGNYGYTF. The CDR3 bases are TGTGCCAGCAGCCTCCCCGGGAACTATGGCTACACCTTC.

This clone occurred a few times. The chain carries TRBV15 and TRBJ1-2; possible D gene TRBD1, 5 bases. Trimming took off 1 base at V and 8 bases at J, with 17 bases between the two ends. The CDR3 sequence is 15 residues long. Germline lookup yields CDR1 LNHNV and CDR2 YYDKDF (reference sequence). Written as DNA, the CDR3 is TGTGCCACCAGCAGAGTGGTGCGGGGACTGACCGGCTACACCTTC. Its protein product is CATSRVVRGLTGYTF.

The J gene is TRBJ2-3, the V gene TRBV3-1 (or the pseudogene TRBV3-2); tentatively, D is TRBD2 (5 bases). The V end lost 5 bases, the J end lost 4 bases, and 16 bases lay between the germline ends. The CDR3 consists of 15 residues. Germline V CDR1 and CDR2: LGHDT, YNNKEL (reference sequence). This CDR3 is CASSDRAWEPDTQYF. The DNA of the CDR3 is TGTGCCAGCAGCGACCGTGCATGGGAGCCAGATACGCAGTATTTT.

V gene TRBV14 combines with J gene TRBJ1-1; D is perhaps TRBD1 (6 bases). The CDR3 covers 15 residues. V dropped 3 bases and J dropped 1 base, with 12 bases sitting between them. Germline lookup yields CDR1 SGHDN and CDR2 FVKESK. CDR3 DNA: TGTGCCAGCAGCCACTACCCGGACAGGAACACTGAAGCTTTCTTT. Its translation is CASSHYPDRNTEAFF.

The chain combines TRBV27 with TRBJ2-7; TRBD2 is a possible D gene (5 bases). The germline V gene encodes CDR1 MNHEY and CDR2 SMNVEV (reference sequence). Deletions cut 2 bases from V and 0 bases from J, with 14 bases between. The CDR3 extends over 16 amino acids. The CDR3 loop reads CASSLGGSLFSYEQYV. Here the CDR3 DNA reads TGTGCCAGCAGTTTAGGAGGATCCCTCTTCTCCTACGAGCAGTACGTC.

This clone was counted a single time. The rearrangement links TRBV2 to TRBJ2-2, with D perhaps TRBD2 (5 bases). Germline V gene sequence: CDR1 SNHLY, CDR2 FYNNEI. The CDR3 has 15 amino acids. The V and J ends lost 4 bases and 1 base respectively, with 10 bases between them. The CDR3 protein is CASSVGGRNTGELFF. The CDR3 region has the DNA TGTGCCAGCAGTGTAGGCGGGCGGAACACCGGGGAGCTGTTTTTT.

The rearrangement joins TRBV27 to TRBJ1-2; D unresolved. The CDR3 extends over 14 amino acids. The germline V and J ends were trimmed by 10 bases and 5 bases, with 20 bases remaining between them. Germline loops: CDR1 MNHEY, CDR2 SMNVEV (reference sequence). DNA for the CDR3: TGTGCCACCGCGCCTTATTCGGGAAATTATGGCTACACCTTC. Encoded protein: CATAPYSGNYGYTF.

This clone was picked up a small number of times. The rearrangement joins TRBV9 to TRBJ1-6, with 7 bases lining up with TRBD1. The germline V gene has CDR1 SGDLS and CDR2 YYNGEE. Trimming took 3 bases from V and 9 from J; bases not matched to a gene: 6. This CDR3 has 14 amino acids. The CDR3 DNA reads TGTGCCAGCAGCGCTAGACAGGGTAGTTCACCCCTCCACTTT. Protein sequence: CASSARQGSSPLHF.

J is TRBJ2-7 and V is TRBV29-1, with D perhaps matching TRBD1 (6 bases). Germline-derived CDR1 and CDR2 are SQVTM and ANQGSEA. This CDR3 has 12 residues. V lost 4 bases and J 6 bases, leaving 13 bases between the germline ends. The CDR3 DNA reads TGCAGCGTTGGGTCTGGGGGCGGCGAGCAGTACTTC. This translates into CSVGSGGGEQYF.

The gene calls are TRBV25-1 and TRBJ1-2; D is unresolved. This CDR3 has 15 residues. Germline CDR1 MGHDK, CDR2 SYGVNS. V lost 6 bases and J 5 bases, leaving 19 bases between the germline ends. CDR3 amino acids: CASRPNSGTQYGYTF. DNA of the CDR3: TGTGCCAGCAGACCGAATTCCGGCACACAGTATGGCTACACCTTC.

CDR3 loop: CASSRTGGGSYNEQFF. For the CDR3, the DNA is TGCGCCAGCAGTCGGACAGGGGGAGGCTCCTACAATGAGCAGTTCTTC. The J gene is TRBJ2-1, the V gene TRBV5-1; 10 positions agree with TRBD1. This CDR3 has 16 residues. J lost 0 bases, V lost 5 bases, and 5 bases had no gene match. CDR1 and CDR2 from the germline V gene are SGHRS and YFSETQ. Drawing the rest from reference TRBV5-1 and TRBJ2-1, the complete variable domain is KAGVTQTPRYLIKTRGQQVTLSCSPISGHRSVSWYQQTPGQGLQFLFEYFSETQRNKGNFPGRFSGRQFSNSRSEMNVSTLELGDSALYLCASSRTGGGSYNEQFFGPGTRLTVL.

CDR3 in DNA: TGTGCCAGCAGCCAAGAGCCGGGTCTCTCACCCCTCCACTTT. Translation gives CASSQEPGLSPLHF. The gene calls are TRBV3-1 (or the pseudogene TRBV3-2) and TRBJ1-6; no definite D call. There are 14 residues in the CDR3. Germline loops: CDR1 LGHDT, CDR2 YNNKEL (reference sequence). Trimming removed 0 bases from V and 10 bases from J, with 10 bases in between.

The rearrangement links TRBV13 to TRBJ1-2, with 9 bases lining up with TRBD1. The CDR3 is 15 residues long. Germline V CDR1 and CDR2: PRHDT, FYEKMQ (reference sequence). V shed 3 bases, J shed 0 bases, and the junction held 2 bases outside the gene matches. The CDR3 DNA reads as TGTGCCAGCAGCTTCGGACAGGGGACTAACTATGGCTACACCTTC. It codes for CASSFGQGTNYGYTF.

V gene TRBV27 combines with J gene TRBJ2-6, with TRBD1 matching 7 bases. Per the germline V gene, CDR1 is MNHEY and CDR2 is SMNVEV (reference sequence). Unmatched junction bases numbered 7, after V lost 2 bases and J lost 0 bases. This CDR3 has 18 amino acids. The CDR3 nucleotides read TGTGCCAGCAGTTTAAGGGGGCAGGGAGACTCTGGGGCCAACGTCCTGACTTTC. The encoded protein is CASSLRGQGDSGANVLTF.

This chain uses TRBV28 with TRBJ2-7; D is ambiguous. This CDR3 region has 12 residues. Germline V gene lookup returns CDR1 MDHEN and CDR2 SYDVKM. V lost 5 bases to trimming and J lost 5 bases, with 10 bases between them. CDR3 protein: CASSVKPHEQYF. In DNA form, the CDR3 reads TGTGCCAGCAGTGTGAAGCCCCACGAGCAGTACTTC.

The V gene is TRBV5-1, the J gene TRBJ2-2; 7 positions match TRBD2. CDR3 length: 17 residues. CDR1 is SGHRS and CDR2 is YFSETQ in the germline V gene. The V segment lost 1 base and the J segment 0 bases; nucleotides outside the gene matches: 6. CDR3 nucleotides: TGCGCCAGCAGCTTGACAAGCGGGGTATCGAACACCGGGGAGCTGTTTTTT. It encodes CASSLTSGVSNTGELFF.

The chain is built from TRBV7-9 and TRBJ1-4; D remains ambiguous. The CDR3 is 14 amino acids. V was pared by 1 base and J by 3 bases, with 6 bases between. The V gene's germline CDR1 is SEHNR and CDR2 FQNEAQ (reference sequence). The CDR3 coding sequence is TGTGCCAGCAGCTTAGGGGGAGCTAATGAAAAACTGTTTTTT. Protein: CASSLGGANEKLFF.

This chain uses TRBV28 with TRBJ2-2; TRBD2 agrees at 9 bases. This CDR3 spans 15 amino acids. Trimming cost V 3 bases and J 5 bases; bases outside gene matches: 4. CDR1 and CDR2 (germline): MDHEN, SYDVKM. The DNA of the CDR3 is TGTGCCAGCAGTTTCCTAGCGGGACGGACCGGGGAGCTGTTTTTT. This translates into CASSFLAGRTGELFF.